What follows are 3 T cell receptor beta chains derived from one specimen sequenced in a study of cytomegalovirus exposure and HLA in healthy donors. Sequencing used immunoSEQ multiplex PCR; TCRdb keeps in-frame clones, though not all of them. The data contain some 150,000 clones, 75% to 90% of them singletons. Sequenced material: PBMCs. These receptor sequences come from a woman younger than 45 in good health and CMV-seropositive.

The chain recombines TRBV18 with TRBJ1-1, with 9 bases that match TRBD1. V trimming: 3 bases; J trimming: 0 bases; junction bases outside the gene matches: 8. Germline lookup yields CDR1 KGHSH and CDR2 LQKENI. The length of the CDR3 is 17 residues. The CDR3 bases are TGTGCCAGCTCACCGGTAACAGGGGGCCACATGAACACTGAAGCTTTCTTT. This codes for CASSPVTGGHMNTEAFF.

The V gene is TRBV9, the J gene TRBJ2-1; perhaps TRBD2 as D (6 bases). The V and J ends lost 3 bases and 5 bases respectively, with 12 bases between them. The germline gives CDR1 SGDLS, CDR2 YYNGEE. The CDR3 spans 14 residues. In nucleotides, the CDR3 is TGTGCCAGCAGCGCCGGAGGGTTAAACAATGAGCAGTTCTTC. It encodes CASSAGGLNNEQFF.

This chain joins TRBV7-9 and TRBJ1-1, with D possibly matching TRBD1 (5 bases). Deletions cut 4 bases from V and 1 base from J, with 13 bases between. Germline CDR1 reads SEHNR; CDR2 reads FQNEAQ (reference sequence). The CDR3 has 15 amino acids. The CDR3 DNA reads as TGTGCCAGCAGCTCCCCACAGGACCAGAACACTGAAGCTTTCTTT. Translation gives CASSSPQDQNTEAFF.